Here is one T cell receptor beta chain with its context. The antigen remains unidentified. This CDR3 is 13 amino acids long. Germline values: CDR1 GTSNPN, CDR2 SVGIG (reference sequence). The V end was cut by 0 bases, the J end by 6 bases, with 9 bases between. These data originate in a study of cytomegalovirus exposure and HLA in healthy donors. Regarding the study as a whole: TCR beta V segments were, for the most part, productive about 87% or about 30% of the time in an earlier analysis.

The primer mix had 60 Vbeta and 13 Jbeta primers. Here immunoSEQ multiplex PCR was the method, and the copy in TCRdb shows in-frame clones only, minus some. The table shows some 150,000 clones, with around three fifths occurring only once. This sequence was found in a woman aged 25 to 39 in good health and CMV-seropositive. The chain recombines TRBV30 with TRBJ1-5; D might be TRBD1 (5 bases). Input material: PBMCs. CDR3 residues: CAWSVGGVQPQHF. CDR3 nucleotides: TGTGCCTGGAGTGTGGGGGGAGTTCAGCCCCAGCATTTT.